Listed below are T cell receptor beta chains from one sample, sequenced in a study of graft-versus-host responses after intestinal transplantation. The antigens of these receptors remain unknown. The assay was immunoSEQ multiplex PCR, and TCRdb's table has in-frame clones only and misses some. The table lists tens of thousands of clones, around 92% of them singletons. Source: unstimulated CD4+ T cells sorted from spleen or lymph node cells, taken before transplant. The receptors were gathered from a human donor who was the organ donor for an intestinal transplant. Each CDR3 is given with its conserved first and last residue. D genes are given only for firm matches. Clone size is not always given. Where it is, it says once, few, many or a class for expanded clones.

clone_size j_call d_call v_call cdr3_nt cdr3_aa
- TRBJ2-2 TRBD2 TRBV4-2 TGTGCCAGCAGCCAAGATCGGGGACTAGCGGGGGCCAACACCGGGGAGCTGTTTTTT CASSQDRGLAGANTGELFF
- TRBJ2-3 - TRBV7-3 TGTGCCAGCAGCTTAGGATCCACAGATACGCAGTATTTT CASSLGSTDTQYF
- TRBJ1-2 TRBD1 TRBV4-3 TGCGCCAGCAGCCCTGACAGGGGACGGTTGTATGGCTACACCTTC CASSPDRGRLYGYTF
- TRBJ2-7 TRBD2 TRBV7-9 TGTGCCAGCAGCTTCACTAGCGGGGGGGCCTACGAGCAGTACTTC CASSFTSGGAYEQYF
- TRBJ2-5 - TRBV5-4 TGTGCCAGCAGCAATCGGGACTCAGAGACCCAGTACTTC CASSNRDSETQYF
- TRBJ1-3 - TRBV30 TGTGCCTGGAGTGAGGGTCAGGGGAAGGCTGGAAACACCATATATTTT CAWSEGQGKAGNTIYF
once TRBJ1-6 - TRBV4-3 TGCGCCAGCAGCCAAGAGACCTCAAATTCACCCCTCCACTTT CASSQETSNSPLHF
few TRBJ2-1 - TRBV6-5 TGTGCCAGCAGTTACATTGGGGAGCAGTTCTTC CASSYIGEQFF
- TRBJ2-3 - TRBV7-2 TGTGCCAGCAGCTTAGTGAGGGGCCCGGGAGATACGCAGTATTTT CASSLVRGPGDTQYF
- TRBJ2-3 - TRBV4-3 TGCGCCAGCAGCCAAGATTATTCGAACGCTGCAGATACGCAGTATTTT CASSQDYSNAADTQYF
- TRBJ1-2 - TRBV4-3 TGCGCCAGCAGCCCTTTCGGCGAGGGACAAAAAGGGGATGGCTATACCTTC CASSPFGEGQKGDGYTF
- TRBJ1-1 - TRBV29-1 TGCAGCGTTGTGAAGGCAGGGTCCATGAACACTGAAGCTTTCTTT CSVVKAGSMNTEAFF
- TRBJ1-2 TRBD1 TRBV5-4 TGTGCCAGCGCTAGAGACAGGGGAAACGGCTACACCTTC CASARDRGNGYTF
- TRBJ1-1 TRBD1 TRBV5-4 TGTGCCAGCAGCTTTTGGACAGGGGGAAGAACTGAAGCTTTCTTT CASSFWTGGRTEAFF